This T cell receptor beta chain was captured by sequencing in a study of regulatory T cells in long-lasting Graves disease. Overall study results and limits: Favored usage of TRBV28, TRBJ1-2 and TRBJ2-5 was recorded in persistent disease. Lower TCR diversity characterized persistent Graves' patients relative to newly diagnosed patients.

The time point is: newly diagnosed GD, antithyroid drugs for less than 3 months. Generation of the TCR library employed RNA extracted from PBMCs. Blood from the periphery, approximately 10 milliliters in all, was drawn into EDTA tubes. To make TCR beta libraries, researchers used iRepertoire HTBI primers and Arm-PCR of CDR3 regions. MiXCR was run by TCRdb on the multiplex PCR reads, yielding one entry per CDR3 protein. The sample has roughly 610,000 distinct CDR3 sequences; 15% to 20% are singletons. V lost 5 bases, J lost 7 bases, and 17 bases lay in between. The length of the CDR3 is 14 residues. This clonotype was seen ten or more times. What it recognizes is unknown. These same records also appear under a second study, on T cells in Graves' hyperthyroidism and ophthalmopathy. This second study says: During a first-round RT-PCR of the TCR CDR3, the HTBI primer set was used.

The clonotype comes from a man aged 18 to 30 with Graves disease. The starting material was peripheral blood mononuclear cells (PBMCs), obtained at new diagnosis, from a patient treated with antithyroid drugs. J is TRBJ1-1 and V is TRBV12-3 or TRBV12-4; D perhaps matches TRBD1 (5 bases). Here the CDR3 reads CASSTPGTKHEAFF. CDR3 nucleotide sequence: TGTGCCAGCAGTACCCCCGGGACGAAGCATGAAGCTTTCTTT.